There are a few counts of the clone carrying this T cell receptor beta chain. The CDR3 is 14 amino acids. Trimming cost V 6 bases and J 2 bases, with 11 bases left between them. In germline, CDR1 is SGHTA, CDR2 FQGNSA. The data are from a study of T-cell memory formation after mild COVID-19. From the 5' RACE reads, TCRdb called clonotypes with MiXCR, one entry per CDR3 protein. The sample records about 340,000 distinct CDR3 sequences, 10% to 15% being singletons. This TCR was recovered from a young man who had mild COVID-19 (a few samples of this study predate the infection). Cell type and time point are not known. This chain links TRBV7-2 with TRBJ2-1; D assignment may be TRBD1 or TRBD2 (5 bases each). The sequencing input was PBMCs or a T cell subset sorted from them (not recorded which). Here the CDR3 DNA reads TGTGCCAGCAGTTCCTTGGGGGCCTACAATGAGCAGTTCTTC. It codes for CASSSLGAYNEQFF.